These 20 T cell receptor beta chains were sequenced from one sample in a study of a mutant IDH1 vaccine in newly diagnosed glioma. What these receptors recognize is not known. Time point in this sample: week 5, during vaccination. Every vaccine dose comprised 300 ug of mutant IDH1 20-mer peptide plus topical imiquimod. Clones were sequenced by immunoSEQ multiplex PCR, and TCRdb holds only the in-frame ones, with some missing. In the table there are 45,000 to 60,000 clones, over 75% of which are singletons. Sequences were derived from PBMCs, sampled from a glioma patient whose treatment included an IDH1 peptide vaccine. These TCRs come from a man aged 50 to 60 with glioma.

This clone occurred once. The rearrangement links TRBV2 to TRBJ2-5; D ambiguous. In germline, CDR1 is SNHLY, CDR2 FYNNEI. The CDR3 covers 12 residues. The V end was cut by 6 bases, the J end by 4 bases, with 9 bases between. The CDR3 sequence is CASRLLRETQYF. For the CDR3, the DNA is TGTGCCAGCAGGTTACTCAGAGAGACCCAGTACTTC.

The chain carries TRBV6-6 and TRBJ1-3; no clear D gene. Germline V CDR1 and CDR2: MNHNY, SVGAGI (reference sequence). This CDR3 contains 16 residues. The V end lost 7 bases, the J end lost 0 bases, and 16 bases lay between the germline ends. The CDR3 spells CASNPAGSLSGNTIYF. The CDR3 nucleotides read TGTGCCAGCAACCCTGCGGGCAGCCTCTCTGGAAACACCATATATTTT.

This clone was seen only a few times. The CDR3 DNA follows: TGTGCCAGCAGCCCTACCAACATGAACACTGAAGCTTTCTTT. Translating it yields CASSPTNMNTEAFF. The V and J genes are TRBV5-5 and TRBJ1-1; unclear D gene. Germline V gives CDR1 SGHKS, CDR2 YYEKEE (reference sequence). V lost 4 bases and J 0 bases, leaving 10 bases between the germline ends. The CDR3 consists of 14 residues.

Details on this clone: The sample contains more than one DNA sequence encoding this CDR3. The rearrangement links TRBV11-2 to TRBJ2-7, with 7 bases matching TRBD1. The length of the CDR3 is 13 residues. The ends lost 2 bases at V and 4 bases at J; junction bases unmatched: 2. Germline CDR1 SGHAT, CDR2 FQNNGV. CDR3 nucleotides: TGTGCCAGCAGCTTATTACAGGGGTACGAGCAGTACTTC. Its protein is CASSLLQGYEQYF.

A remark on this clone: The same CDR3 can be traced to other DNA sequences in this sample. The J gene is TRBJ2-3, the V gene TRBV19; 7 nucleotides align to TRBD2. Germline V gives CDR1 LNHDA, CDR2 SQIVND (reference sequence). This CDR3 spans 14 amino acids. Trimming took 6 bases from V and 1 from J; bases not matched to a gene: 4. The CDR3: CASRNRGGTDTQYF. CDR3 nucleotide sequence: TGTGCCAGTAGGAATCGGGGGGGCACAGATACGCAGTATTTT.

This chain uses TRBV14 with TRBJ1-2; D may be TRBD1 (6 bases). The length of the CDR3 is 13 residues. Trimming took off 4 bases at V and 8 bases at J, with 14 bases between the two ends. CDR1 SGHDN and CDR2 FVKESK come from the germline V gene. CDR3 loop: CASSPTGTSGYTF. The CDR3 DNA sequence: TGTGCCAGCAGCCCAACCGGGACAAGCGGCTACACCTTC.

This clone was seen once. The chain links TRBV28 to TRBJ1-5, with a possible D match to TRBD1 (6 bases). Per the germline V gene, CDR1 is MDHEN and CDR2 is SYDVKM. There are 17 residues in the CDR3. Deletions cut 3 bases from V and 0 bases from J, with 15 bases between. This chain's CDR3 is CASSLGGGGLSNQPQHF. The DNA for the CDR3 is TGTGCCAGCAGTTTGGGGGGTGGGGGGCTTAGCAATCAGCCCCAGCATTTT.

The chain links TRBV10-3 to TRBJ1-1, with a tentative D call TRBD1 (5 bases). Germline-derived CDR1 and CDR2 are ENHRY and SYGVKD. V gave up 4 bases and J gave up 8 bases, with 11 bases separating them. This CDR3 contains 12 residues. CDR3 in amino acids: CAISVGQGEAFF. CDR3 coding DNA: TGTGCCATCAGTGTGGGGCAAGGCGAAGCTTTCTTT.

This chain joins TRBV7-6 and TRBJ2-2; 7 bases agree with TRBD1. Germline V gene sequence: CDR1 SGHVS, CDR2 FNYEAQ. With 8 bases clipped from V and 4 bases from J, the junction kept 7 bases outside the gene matches. The CDR3 is 14 residues long. The CDR3 region is CASSDRATTGELFF. The CDR3 DNA follows: TGTGCCAGCTCCGACAGGGCGACCACCGGGGAGCTGTTTTTT.

The chain carries TRBV5-6 and TRBJ2-1; 9 bases line up with TRBD2. Trimming cost V 0 bases and J 0 bases; bases outside gene matches: 10. Germline CDR1 SGHDT, CDR2 YYEEEE. The CDR3 has 19 residues. CDR3 residues: CASSLGRRRGGFSYNEQFF. CDR3 DNA sequence: TGTGCCAGCAGCTTGGGAAGACGGCGGGGGGGCTTCTCCTACAATGAGCAGTTCTTC.

The V gene is TRBV5-1, the J gene TRBJ1-1, with 8 bases matching TRBD1. CDR1 SGHRS and CDR2 YFSETQ come from the germline V gene. This CDR3 contains 13 residues. The V gene end was trimmed by 5 bases and the J gene end by 3 bases; junction bases not matched to a gene: 3. The CDR3 DNA reads TGCGCCAGCAGAACACAGGGGGACACTGAAGCTTTCTTT. It translates to CASRTQGDTEAFF.

The J gene is TRBJ2-1, the V gene TRBV18; possibly TRBD2 for D (5 bases). Trimming cost V 0 bases and J 7 bases, with 10 bases left between them. This CDR3 region has 14 residues. Per germline, CDR1 KGHSH and CDR2 LQKENI. CDR3 region: CASSPPRDQNEQFF. The DNA of the CDR3 is TGTGCCAGCTCACCACCCCGGGATCAGAATGAGCAGTTCTTC.

This chain's CDR3 is CASSASPREDEKLFF. CDR3 coding DNA: TGTGCCAGCAGCGCTTCTCCCAGGGAAGATGAAAAACTGTTTTTT. The chain carries TRBV9 and TRBJ1-4, with D maybe TRBD1 (5 bases). The V end lost 3 bases, the J end lost 6 bases, and 15 bases lay between the germline ends. CDR3 length equals 15 residues. The germline gives CDR1 SGDLS, CDR2 YYNGEE.

V usage is TRBV7-9 and J usage is TRBJ2-3, with D uncertain. CDR1 is SEHNR, CDR2 FQNEAQ, per germline (reference sequence). The V end was cut by 1 base, the J end by 2 bases, with 7 bases between. The CDR3 totals 14 residues. Written as DNA, the CDR3 is TGTGCCAGCAGCTTAGTAGCATACACAGATACGCAGTATTTT. Amino acid sequence: CASSLVAYTDTQYF.

Comments on this clone: This specimen includes other DNA sequences encoding the same CDR3. The chain couples TRBV5-1 to TRBJ1-2; the match to TRBD1 covers 9 bases. In germline, CDR1 is SGHRS, CDR2 YFSETQ. V gave up 3 bases and J gave up 2 bases; unmatched junction bases: 5. This CDR3 has 15 amino acids. CDR3 nucleotide sequence: TGCGCCAGCAGCTCGCCGGGACAGGGCAACTATGGCTACACCTTC. The encoded protein is CASSSPGQGNYGYTF. Supplemented by reference TRBV5-1 and TRBJ1-2, the full variable domain reads KAGVTQTPRYLIKTRGQQVTLSCSPISGHRSVSWYQQTPGQGLQFLFEYFSETQRNKGNFPGRFSGRQFSNSRSEMNVSTLELGDSALYLCASSSPGQGNYGYTFGSGTRLTVV.

The chain joins TRBV19 to TRBJ1-1, with 11 bases matching TRBD1. The CDR3 sequence is 13 residues long. Germline CDR1 reads LNHDA; CDR2 reads SQIVND (reference sequence). J lost 7 bases, V lost 9 bases, and 7 bases had no gene match. In nucleotides, the CDR3 is TGTGCCAGCAGGGACAGGGGGGAAATTGAAGCTTTCTTT. Its protein is CASRDRGEIEAFF. The whole variable domain, remainder taken from reference TRBV19 and TRBJ1-1, is DGGITQSPKYLFRKEGQNVTLSCEQNLNHDAMYWYRQDPGQGLRLIYYSQIVNDFQKGDIAEGYSVSREKKESFPLTVTSAQKNPTAFYLCASRDRGEIEAFFGQGTRLTVV.

The gene calls are TRBV5-1 and TRBJ2-1; 11 nucleotides agree with TRBD2. From germline, CDR1 is SGHRS and CDR2 YFSETQ. The CDR3 sequence is 17 residues long. J gave up 9 bases and V 0 bases, and 11 bases lay outside the gene matches. The CDR3: CASSLGVSGGALSEQFF. In DNA form, the CDR3 reads TGCGCCAGCAGCTTGGGGGTTAGCGGGGGGGCCCTAAGTGAGCAGTTCTTC.

V usage is TRBV7-2 and J usage is TRBJ1-1; D perhaps matches TRBD1 (5 bases). There are 14 residues in the CDR3. Trimming pared 2 bases from V and 0 bases from J, leaving 7 bases between. Germline V gene sequence: CDR1 SGHTA, CDR2 FQGNSA. For the CDR3, the DNA is TGTGCCAGCAGCTTACAGGGTATGAACACTGAAGCTTTCTTT. Translation: CASSLQGMNTEAFF.

This clone was counted a single time. This rearrangement joins TRBV29-1 to TRBJ2-3; tentative D call: TRBD1 (5 bases). Per the germline V gene, CDR1 is SQVTM and CDR2 is ANQGSEA. Deletions cut 7 bases from V and 4 bases from J, with 18 bases between. The CDR3 sequence is 14 residues long. The CDR3 DNA reads TGCAGCGCAGCACAAGGGGTATTGGCAGATACGCAGTATTTT. Its protein is CSAAQGVLADTQYF.

This clone has a count of ten or more. The V gene is TRBV7-8, the J gene TRBJ2-7; TRBD1 matches 7 bases. The germline V gene has CDR1 SGHVS and CDR2 FQNEAQ. This CDR3 comprises 15 residues. J gave up 1 base and V 1 base, and 4 bases lay outside the gene matches. The CDR3 here is CASSLEARGSYEQYF. The CDR3 DNA reads TGTGCCAGCAGCTTAGAGGCCAGGGGGTCCTACGAGCAGTACTTC.